One and the same sample provided the 27 T cell receptor beta chains below, sequenced in a study of response to subunit inactivated influenza vaccine (dated by TCRdb to 2016 to 2019). The time point label corresponds to: approximately 45 days after influenza vaccine administration. The receptor library was made with RT-PCR. Data came from an Illumina HiSeq 2500. Using fastp trimming at Q25 and MiXCR clonotype assembly, TCRdb reanalyzed the public sequencing data and kept in-frame beta chains. Rows merge per CDR3 protein into single entries with the most common DNA and genes. This sample holds some 160,000 distinct CDR3 sequences; approximately 10% were observed only once. Under 15% of the sample is in the top ten clones. The source material was non-naive T cells sorted from PBMCs, sampled more than 35 days after vaccination. The cell subset or site label of this sample denotes: memory T cell fraction. The receptors shown here come from a man aged 45-60 years who received an inactivated influenza vaccine. Donor details come from another sample of the same person, matched by shared clones.

This clonotype was seen a few times. The CDR3 sequence: CASTDFSGGTYNEQFF. CDR3 in DNA: TGTGCCAGCACTGACTTTAGCGGGGGCACCTACAATGAGCAGTTCTTC. V usage is TRBV28 and J usage is TRBJ2-1; TRBD2 matches 9 bases. Trimming at V came to 7 bases and at J to 2 bases, leaving 9 bases not matched to a gene. Germline V CDR1 and CDR2: MDHEN, SYDVKM. The length of the CDR3 is 16 residues.

This clonotype has ten or more counts. V usage is TRBV10-2 and J usage is TRBJ1-1; the D is unclear. V gave up 0 bases and J gave up 10 bases, with 6 bases separating them. Per germline, CDR1 WSHSY and CDR2 SAAADI. There are 11 residues in the CDR3. Written as DNA, the CDR3 is TGCGCCAGCAGTGAGTCGAGTCTAGCTTTCTTT. Its protein product is CASSESSLAFF.

This clonotype has more than one count but fewer than ten. V and J are TRBV2 and TRBJ2-7; 11 positions match TRBD2. This CDR3 is 15 amino acids long. Trimming removed 6 bases from V and 2 bases from J; junction bases left unmatched: 6. Germline loops: CDR1 SNHLY, CDR2 FYNNEI. The CDR3 DNA follows: TGTGCCAGCAGCACGACTAGCGGGGTAACCTACGAGCAGTACTTC. This codes for CASSTTSGVTYEQYF.

In its sample, this clonotype was seen many times. V and J are TRBV15 and TRBJ2-3; 9 bases line up with TRBD2. V lost 0 bases and J lost 1; bases outside the gene matches: 11. CDR3 size: 19 residues. CDR1 LNHNV and CDR2 YYDKDF come from the germline V gene (reference sequence). CDR3 nucleotide sequence: TGTGCCACCAGCAGAGATTGGGCTAGCGGGGCAACCCGCACAGATACGCAGTATTTT. It codes for CATSRDWASGATRTDTQYF.

This CDR3 is CSARRVSNQPQHF. Here the CDR3 DNA reads TGCAGTGCTAGGAGGGTGAGCAATCAGCCCCAGCATTTT. This chain joins TRBV20-1 and TRBJ1-5; D remains ambiguous. Between the trimmed V and J ends, which lost 3 bases and 1 base, there was a span of 7 bases. CDR3 length: 13 residues. Germline V CDR1 and CDR2: DFQATT, SNEGSKA (reference sequence).

The sample holds many counts of this clonotype. J is TRBJ2-3 and V is TRBV5-1; D not certain. Trimming took off 4 bases at V and 6 bases at J, with 15 bases between the two ends. Germline CDR1 reads SGHRS; CDR2 reads YFSETQ. CDR3 size: 14 residues. CDR3 in amino acids: CASSPPPVSDTQYF. In DNA form, the CDR3 reads TGCGCCAGCAGCCCGCCGCCAGTTTCGGATACGCAGTATTTT.

This chain uses TRBV20-1 with TRBJ2-1; TRBD2 matches at 11 bases. V lost 0 bases, J lost 7 bases, and 5 bases stayed unmatched. The CDR3 runs 15 residues. Germline assignment: CDR1 DFQATT and CDR2 SNEGSKA (reference sequence). CDR3 residues: CSARDFSGGANEQFF. The CDR3 coding sequence is TGCAGTGCTAGAGATTTTAGCGGGGGGGCGAATGAGCAGTTCTTC.

A few counts support this clonotype. The CDR3 loop is CATKGGSFSNEQFF. The CDR3 nucleotides are TGTGCCACGAAGGGCGGGAGTTTCTCCAATGAGCAGTTCTTC. This sequence joins TRBV28 and TRBJ2-1; TRBD2 aligns across 7 bases. Trimming took 10 bases from V and 6 from J; bases not matched to a gene: 12. CDR3 size: 14 residues. Germline V gene lookup returns CDR1 MDHEN and CDR2 SYDVKM.

At least ten counts were recorded for this clonotype. This sequence joins TRBV11-2 and TRBJ2-5; possible D gene TRBD1, 6 bases. The germline CDR1 and CDR2 sequences are SGHAT and FQNNGV. V was clipped by 5 bases and J by 7 bases, with 17 bases between them. This CDR3 is built from 14 residues. Here the CDR3 reads CASSRDILGGTQYF. The CDR3 region has the DNA TGTGCCAGCAGCCGGGACATCCTTGGGGGGACCCAGTACTTC.

At least ten counts were recorded for this clonotype. This chain joins TRBV10-3 and TRBJ2-3; 7 bases are a match to TRBD2. The V segment lost 3 bases and the J segment 6 bases; nucleotides outside the gene matches: 3. The CDR3 is made up of 13 amino acids. Germline V lookup: CDR1 ENHRY, CDR2 SYGVKD. The CDR3 loop reads CAISELARDTQYF. The CDR3 nucleotides read TGTGCCATCAGTGAACTAGCGAGGGATACGCAGTATTTT.

The chain combines TRBV29-1 with TRBJ1-2; 7 nucleotides match TRBD1. The junction had 4 bases not matched to a gene; V was cut back by 6 bases and J by 6 bases. The CDR3 extends over 11 amino acids. The germline V gene encodes CDR1 SQVTM and CDR2 ANQGSEA. This CDR3 is CSVLQGNGYTF. CDR3 DNA: TGCAGCGTCTTACAGGGGAATGGCTACACCTTC.

This clonotype was recorded many times. V gene TRBV7-9 combines with J gene TRBJ1-6; D gene unclear. Germline V gives CDR1 SEHNR, CDR2 FQNEAQ (reference sequence). The CDR3 has 14 amino acids. The germline V and J ends were trimmed by 5 bases and 13 bases, with 18 bases remaining between them. CDR3 nucleotide sequence: TGTGCCAGCAGCCTGGACCGAGGAAACTTTCCCCTCCACTTT. Encoded protein: CASSLDRGNFPLHF.

This clonotype was detected only a few times. The genes are TRBV4-1 and TRBJ2-2; TRBD1 is a possible D gene (6 bases). This CDR3 is built from 16 residues. The germline V gene has CDR1 MGHRA and CDR2 YSYEKL. V lost 1 base and J 2 bases, leaving 11 bases between the germline ends. The chain's CDR3 is CASSQAGAQNTGELFF. Here the CDR3 DNA reads TGCGCCAGCAGCCAAGCAGGGGCCCAAAACACCGGGGAGCTGTTTTTT.

The chain has TRBV2 and TRBJ1-1, with D uncertain. Trimming left V 1 base short and J 3 bases short, with 12 bases between. Looked up from germline, CDR1 is SNHLY and CDR2 is FYNNEI. The CDR3 sequence is 15 residues long. The CDR3 coding sequence is TGTGCCAGCAGTGAAGGGTCTTGGTTGGACACTGAAGCTTTCTTT. It specifies CASSEGSWLDTEAFF.

This clonotype was detected a few times. The chain carries TRBV20-1 and TRBJ2-5; 12 nucleotides align to TRBD2. The germline CDR1 and CDR2 sequences are DFQATT and SNEGSKA (reference sequence). The trim removed 1 base at V and 0 bases at J, leaving 27 bases unmatched. This CDR3 comprises 24 residues. The CDR3 nucleotides are TGCAGTGCTAGAGCGTATCCTTTTGGCGTATCGGCTAGCGGGAGGGCCCATTACCAAGAGACCCAGTACTTC. Residues: CSARAYPFGVSASGRAHYQETQYF.

Only a few counts were recorded for this clonotype. V and J are TRBV5-6 and TRBJ2-2; 8 bases match TRBD2. Germline loops: CDR1 SGHDT, CDR2 YYEEEE. Trimming removed 3 bases from V and 4 bases from J; junction bases left unmatched: 5. The CDR3 is 15 residues long. CDR3 loop: CASSWSGGGTGELFF. The DNA of the CDR3 is TGTGCCAGCAGCTGGAGCGGGGGAGGCACCGGGGAGCTGTTTTTT.

The chain recombines TRBV20-1 with TRBJ2-1; TRBD2 is a possible D gene (5 bases). V dropped 3 bases and J dropped 9 bases, with 21 bases sitting between them. Germline V lookup: CDR1 DFQATT, CDR2 SNEGSKA (reference sequence). The CDR3 extends over 15 amino acids. The CDR3 sequence is CSAREELRATIEQFF. The CDR3 coding sequence is TGCAGTGCTAGGGAAGAATTGAGGGCTACAATTGAGCAGTTCTTC.

The chain employs TRBV11-2 and TRBJ2-6, with D possibly TRBD2 on 7 matching bases. Trimming removed 6 bases from V and 4 bases from J, with 19 bases in between. Germline CDR1 SGHAT, CDR2 FQNNGV. This CDR3 contains 17 residues. The CDR3 DNA sequence: TGTGCCAGCAGAAGGGGGGGGGGCGCGAGAGGGGCCAACGTCCTGACTTTC. Protein: CASRRGGGARGANVLTF.

In its sample, this clonotype was seen a few times. CDR3 bases: TGCGCCAGCAGCCAAGAACAGGGGGGTAGGGGTGGCTACACCTTC. Translation: CASSQEQGGRGGYTF. This chain uses TRBV4-3 with TRBJ1-2, with 8 positions matching TRBD1. CDR1 and CDR2 from the germline V gene are LGHNA and YSLEER. The CDR3 is 15 amino acids. The V gene end was trimmed by 0 bases and the J gene end by 7 bases; junction bases not matched to a gene: 7.

This chain joins TRBV5-1 and TRBJ2-5; maybe TRBD1 (5 bases). Trimming took off 6 bases at V and 5 bases at J, with 20 bases between the two ends. The length of the CDR3 is 15 residues. Germline V gene lookup returns CDR1 SGHRS and CDR2 YFSETQ. CDR3 loop: CASTDQGRGRETQYF. CDR3 sequence (DNA): TGCGCCAGCACCGACCAGGGAAGGGGTCGGGAGACCCAGTACTTC. The variable domain in full, with the rest retrieved from reference TRBV5-1 and TRBJ2-5, is KAGVTQTPRYLIKTRGQQVTLSCSPISGHRSVSWYQQTPGQGLQFLFEYFSETQRNKGNFPGRFSGRQFSNSRSEMNVSTLELGDSALYLCASTDQGRGRETQYFGPGTRLLVL.

This chain connects TRBV6-2 or TRBV6-3 to TRBJ2-1; TRBD2 matches at 8 bases. CDR1 is MNHEY, CDR2 SVGEGT, per germline. J lost 7 bases, V lost 5 bases, and 13 bases had no gene match. This CDR3 is built from 16 residues. CDR3 in DNA: TGTGCCAGCAGTCAGTACATTAGCGGGACCAGAAATGAGCAGTTCTTC. It specifies CASSQYISGTRNEQFF.

This clonotype was seen at least ten times. This rearrangement joins TRBV15 to TRBJ1-2, with D possibly TRBD1 on 5 matching bases. Germline CDR1 and CDR2: LNHNV and YYDKDF (reference sequence). The CDR3 covers 15 residues. V was shortened by 1 base and J by 4 bases, with 13 bases between the two germline ends. CDR3: CATSRAISTGYGYTF. In nucleotides, the CDR3 is TGTGCCACCAGCAGAGCCATCTCCACAGGCTATGGCTACACCTTC.

The chain uses TRBV25-1 and TRBJ2-1, with D perhaps being TRBD1 or TRBD2 (6 bases each). The V end was cut by 6 bases, the J end by 0 bases, with 21 bases between. The germline V gene encodes CDR1 MGHDK and CDR2 SYGVNS. This CDR3 is built from 18 residues. CDR3 DNA sequence: TGTGCCAGCAGCAAATCACTAGGGGGGAGTAGCTCCTACAATGAGCAGTTCTTC. Translated: CASSKSLGGSSSYNEQFF.

There are many counts of this clonotype. The genes are TRBV7-8 and TRBJ2-1; TRBD2 aligns across 7 bases. Looked up from germline, CDR1 is SGHVS and CDR2 is FQNEAQ. V shed 1 base, J shed 11 bases, and the junction held 2 bases outside the gene matches. There are 12 residues in the CDR3. CDR3 DNA sequence: TGTGCCAGCAGCTTAGAGGGGACTAAGCAGTTCTTC. As protein: CASSLEGTKQFF. Full variable domain (remainder filled in from reference TRBV7-8 and TRBJ2-1): GAGVSQSPRYKVAKRGQDVALRCDPISGHVSLFWYQQALGQGPEFLTYFQNEAQLDKSGLPSDRFFAERPEGSVSTLKIQRTQQEDSAVYLCASSLEGTKQFFGPGTRLTVL.

Ten or more counts support this clonotype. The chain combines TRBV20-1 with TRBJ1-1, with 8 bases that match TRBD1. Germline V CDR1 and CDR2: DFQATT, SNEGSKA (reference sequence). The trim removed 4 bases at V and 4 bases at J, leaving 8 bases unmatched. The CDR3 has 14 amino acids. In DNA form, the CDR3 reads TGCAGTGCTAAACCGACAGGGGTGGGCACTGAAGCTTTCTTT. This codes for CSAKPTGVGTEAFF.

This clonotype has a count of ten or more. The chain combines TRBV20-1 with TRBJ1-5, with D unclear. Trimming took 0 bases from V and 3 from J, leaving 9 bases between them. The CDR3 totals 14 residues. The germline V gene encodes CDR1 DFQATT and CDR2 SNEGSKA (reference sequence). CDR3 in amino acids: CSARDWPDNQPQHF. CDR3 nucleotides: TGCAGTGCTAGAGATTGGCCAGACAATCAGCCCCAGCATTTT.

The chain has TRBV29-1 and TRBJ2-2; D gene ambiguous. This CDR3 contains 13 residues. Germline-derived CDR1 and CDR2 are SQVTM and ANQGSEA. Trimming took off 1 base at V and 1 base at J, with 4 bases between the two ends. The CDR3 region has the DNA TGCAGCGTTGAAGGACAGAACACCGGGGAGCTGTTTTTT. The encoded protein is CSVEGQNTGELFF.